This T cell receptor (beta chain) was captured by sequencing in a study of blood T cell repertoires in COVID-19. Study in general: The analysed material was cDNA or gDNA that came from T cells, B-cell-depleted T cells, or PBMCs.

In this sample, this clone turned up a few times. The study counted Cohort 3 donors as recovered given two negative PCRs, clearance, or symptom resolution. Profiled with immunoSEQ multiplex PCR; TCRdb holds only in-frame clones, not every one. The sample lists roughly 290,000 clones, about nine tenths occurring once. This CDR3 spans 14 amino acids. Trimming removed 7 bases from V and 5 bases from J; junction bases left unmatched: 6. Germline lookup yields CDR1 MNHEY and CDR2 SVGAGI. The clonotype originates from a woman aged 40 to 50 who had recovered from COVID-19. The V gene is TRBV6-5, the J gene TRBJ2-2; 8 nucleotides agree with TRBD1. Input material: PBMCs or T cells enriched from blood (not recorded which). The CDR3 nucleotides are TGTGCCAGCATCAAACAGGGGGGTACCGGGGAGCTGTTTTTT. Its translation: CASIKQGGTGELFF.